This T cell receptor beta chain is drawn from a study of blood T cell repertoires in COVID-19. In the authors' workflow: Scientists estimated how many nucleated cells there were by amplifying reference gene primers. Some clones are missing from TCRdb's copy, which holds only in-frame ones; the method was immunoSEQ multiplex PCR. That table is the source of V, J and clone size, and D and trimming were worked out from the DNA. Of around 200,000 clones detected, roughly 85% appear once; the ten largest clones hold around 2.3%. V shed 0 bases and J 3 bases; nucleotides not matched to a gene: 8. CDR1 SGHRS and CDR2 YFSETQ come from the germline V gene. This CDR3 contains 16 residues.

This clonotype was obtained from a woman aged 40 to 50 with active or convalescent COVID-19. Sequenced input: peripheral blood. V is TRBV5-1 and J is TRBJ2-7, with TRBD1 matching over 8 bases. The CDR3 bases are TGCGCCAGCAGCTTGGCGGCTGGGACAGGTGGCTACGAGCAGTACTTC. Amino acids: CASSLAAGTGGYEQYF.